A selection of T cell receptor beta chains follows, all from one sample in a study of blood T cell repertoires in COVID-19. Clones were sequenced by immunoSEQ multiplex PCR, and TCRdb holds only the in-frame ones, with some missing. The sample lists roughly 18,000 clones; 77% were seen once. Sequenced sample: peripheral blood. These receptors came from a man between 65 and 80 years old with COVID-19, enrolled during active disease. The CDR3 runs from the conserved cysteine through the conserved F or W. Each record gives: V gene, D gene, J gene, CDR3 protein. D genes are given only for firm matches.

V: TRBV7-2
D: NA
J: TRBJ1-1
CDR3: CASSSGASMNTEAFF

V: TRBV19
D: NA
J: TRBJ2-7
CDR3: CASSITGIIYEQYF

V: TRBV4-2
D: TRBD1
J: TRBJ1-6
CDR3: CASSQQQGRDSPLHF

V: TRBV23-1
D: NA
J: TRBJ2-7
CDR3: CASSPKNYEQYF

V: TRBV6-5
D: NA
J: TRBJ2-6
CDR3: CASNLGGSGANVLTF

V: TRBV6-6
D: NA
J: TRBJ2-7
CDR3: CASSPSVEQYF

V: TRBV14
D: NA
J: TRBJ2-6
CDR3: CASSRTGKSGANVLTF

V: TRBV7-9
D: NA
J: TRBJ1-2
CDR3: CASSYQGFIYGYTF

V: TRBV3-1/TRBV3-2
D: TRBD1
J: TRBJ1-6
CDR3: CASSLSGTDYNSPLHF

V: TRBV30
D: TRBD2
J: TRBJ2-1
CDR3: CAFSGTSGTEQFF

V: TRBV19
D: NA
J: TRBJ2-2
CDR3: CASSTPLRGMNGELFF

V: TRBV7-9
D: NA
J: TRBJ1-6
CDR3: CASSLVQGWNSPLHF

V: TRBV2
D: NA
J: TRBJ2-2
CDR3: CASSFYTGELFF

V: TRBV29-1
D: NA
J: TRBJ1-2
CDR3: CSVEVVGRGNYGYTF

V: TRBV5-1
D: NA
J: TRBJ1-2
CDR3: CASSLDPGLGYGYTF

V: TRBV5-1
D: NA
J: TRBJ1-2
CDR3: CASSLSREDGYTF

V: TRBV11-1
D: TRBD1
J: TRBJ1-4
CDR3: CASPPRQGAYEKLFF

V: TRBV30
D: TRBD1
J: TRBJ2-7
CDR3: CAWGQGEHEQYF

V: TRBV5-1
D: NA
J: TRBJ1-4
CDR3: CASRSKQGNEKLFF

V: TRBV5-5
D: NA
J: TRBJ2-7
CDR3: CASSLAGGKYEQYF

V: TRBV10-1
D: NA
J: TRBJ2-7
CDR3: CASSGQSSYEQYF

V: TRBV3-1/TRBV3-2
D: TRBD1
J: TRBJ1-1
CDR3: CASSQDWGTVPEAFF

V: TRBV9
D: TRBD1
J: TRBJ1-4
CDR3: CASSVVAYSGTELEGLFF

V: TRBV4-1
D: NA
J: TRBJ2-7
CDR3: CASTGSSYEQYF

V: TRBV30
D: TRBD2
J: TRBJ2-3
CDR3: CAWSAGLHADTQYF

V: TRBV5-1
D: NA
J: TRBJ1-3
CDR3: CASSSALTNSGNTIYF

V: TRBV14
D: TRBD1
J: TRBJ1-1
CDR3: CASSRPGTGNTEAFF

V: TRBV19
D: NA
J: TRBJ1-3
CDR3: CATGAGNTIYF

V: TRBV21-1
D: NA
J: TRBJ2-7
CDR3: CASSPALLSYEQYF

V: TRBV3-1/TRBV3-2
D: TRBD1
J: TRBJ2-5
CDR3: CASSPRQGRAETQYF

V: TRBV19
D: NA
J: TRBJ1-1
CDR3: CASSPLLSTEAFF